This is a list of T cell receptor beta chains from one sample in a study of early T cells in non-severe SARS-CoV-2 infection. TCRdb re-called the 5' RACE reads through MiXCR, storing one row per CDR3 protein. The sample consists of about 71,000 distinct CDR3 sequences, under 15% of them appearing once. The sequenced sample was whole blood, obtained at baseline. The receptors originated from an adult who was a healthcare worker with PCR-confirmed SARS-CoV-2 infection or an uninfected control (not recorded which). CDR3s include the opening cysteine and the closing phenylalanine or tryptophan. The D gene is left open where the match is weak. Some rows have no size entry. The others give once, few or many, or a class for an expanded clone.

V gene,J gene,clone size,D gene,CDR3 protein,CDR3 DNA
TRBV5-6,TRBJ2-5,few,.,CASRKGAQETQYF,TGTGCCAGCAGAAAAGGGGCCCAAGAGACCCAGTACTTC
TRBV6-2/TRBV6-3,TRBJ2-3,.,.,CASSYLAGQSTDTQYF,TGTGCCAGCAGTTACTTGGCCGGACAGAGCACAGATACGCAGTATTTT
TRBV6-6,TRBJ1-1,few,.,CASSYVKGTEAFF,TGTGCCAGCAGTTACGTTAAGGGCACTGAAGCTTTCTTT
TRBV6-2/TRBV6-3,TRBJ2-7,few,.,CASSQGTETYEQYF,TGTGCCAGCAGCCAGGGGACGGAGACCTACGAGCAGTACTTC
TRBV20-1,TRBJ2-1,many,.,CSALEGSYNEQFF,TGCAGTGCCTTGGAGGGCTCCTACAATGAGCAGTTCTTC
TRBV20-1,TRBJ2-3,.,TRBD2,CSAPGMLAGGLTDTQYF,TGCAGTGCCCCAGGGATGCTAGCGGGGGGTTTGACAGATACGCAGTATTTT
TRBV29-1,TRBJ2-4,.,TRBD1,CSTREDRVKNIQYF,TGCAGCACCAGGGAGGACAGGGTAAAAAACATTCAGTACTTC
TRBV11-2,TRBJ2-7,few,.,CASSPWEGRNEQYF,TGTGCCAGCAGCCCGTGGGAAGGGAGGAACGAGCAGTACTTC
TRBV20-1,TRBJ2-2,.,.,CSAPDRNTGELFF,TGCAGTGCTCCGGACCGAAACACCGGGGAGCTGTTTTTT
TRBV6-5,TRBJ2-3,.,.,CASTPAGTRSTDTQYF,TGTGCCAGCACCCCCGCCGGGACACGTAGCACAGATACGCAGTATTTT
TRBV7-6,TRBJ2-3,few,.,CASSPTGPLGADTQYF,TGTGCCAGCAGTCCAACCGGCCCCCTGGGGGCAGATACGCAGTATTTT
TRBV12-3/TRBV12-4,TRBJ1-1,.,TRBD1,CASSRRQGGLAEAFF,TGTGCCAGCAGCCGGCGACAGGGTGGGCTAGCTGAAGCTTTCTTT
TRBV20-1,TRBJ1-5,.,.,CSARNPREGNQPQHF,TGCAGTGCTAGAAACCCACGGGAGGGCAATCAGCCCCAGCATTTT
TRBV11-1,TRBJ2-7,few,.,CASAGDHEQYF,TGTGCCAGCGCCGGGGATCACGAGCAGTACTTC
TRBV7-6,TRBJ2-3,.,.,CASSLMGRSSTDTQYF,TGTGCCAGCAGCTTAATGGGCAGGTCTAGCACAGATACGCAGTATTTT
TRBV2,TRBJ2-2,many,TRBD1,CASDRGTPTNTGELFF,TGTGCCAGCGACAGGGGGACACCAACGAACACCGGGGAGCTGTTTTTT
TRBV28,TRBJ2-1,few,TRBD2,CASTWGGRYNEQFF,TGTGCCAGCACCTGGGGGGGGAGGTACAATGAGCAGTTCTTC
TRBV28,TRBJ2-7,many,.,CASRGLSAYEQYF,TGTGCCAGTCGGGGGCTTTCCGCCTACGAGCAGTACTTC
TRBV7-2,TRBJ1-1,.,.,CASSFVRGEAFF,TGTGCCAGCAGCTTTGTCAGGGGTGAAGCTTTCTTT
TRBV11-3,TRBJ2-1,few,TRBD1,CASSARQGWEQFF,TGTGCCAGCAGCGCCAGACAGGGCTGGGAGCAGTTCTTC
TRBV20-1,TRBJ2-3,few,.,CSARTFGGVADTQYF,TGCAGTGCTAGGACTTTTGGCGGGGTGGCAGATACGCAGTATTTT
TRBV7-8,TRBJ2-2,.,TRBD2,CASSRGGALNTGELFF,TGTGCCAGCAGCCGGGGGGGCGCTTTGAACACCGGGGAGCTGTTTTTT
TRBV28,TRBJ2-3,.,.,CASSPTGSTDTQYF,TGTGCCAGCAGCCCCACAGGGAGCACAGATACGCAGTATTTT
TRBV20-1,TRBJ1-2,few,TRBD1,CSATTGQGANYGYTF,TGCAGTGCAACGACCGGACAGGGAGCGAACTATGGCTACACCTTC
TRBV20-1,TRBJ1-1,.,TRBD1,CSARPGTAYNTEAFF,TGCAGTGCTCGTCCCGGGACAGCTTACAACACTGAAGCTTTCTTT
TRBV10-3,TRBJ2-5,few,.,CAISAKETQYF,TGTGCCATCAGTGCCAAAGAGACCCAGTACTTC
TRBV7-9,TRBJ1-1,.,.,CGYFRAGNTEAFF,TGTGGCTACTTCAGGGCCGGGAACACTGAAGCTTTCTTT
TRBV20-1,TRBJ2-2,few,TRBD1,CSAGTGVNTGELFF,TGCAGTGCCGGGACAGGGGTGAACACCGGGGAGCTGTTTTTT
TRBV28,TRBJ1-2,.,.,CASSHPQGRGYGYTF,TGTGCCAGCAGTCACCCGCAGGGTCGCGGCTATGGCTACACCTTC
TRBV18,TRBJ2-7,.,.,CASSQLGDGYEQYF,TGTGCCAGCTCACAGTTAGGTGATGGGTACGAGCAGTACTTC
TRBV4-1,TRBJ2-1,.,.,CASSQANRIYNEQFF,TGCGCCAGCAGCCAAGCGAACAGGATCTACAATGAGCAGTTCTTC
TRBV20-1,TRBJ1-2,few,TRBD1,CSASRQGLYGYTF,TGCAGTGCTTCCCGACAGGGCCTATATGGCTACACCTTC
TRBV7-9,TRBJ2-1,many,TRBD1,CASSFRDRGYNEQFF,TGTGCCAGCAGCTTCCGGGACAGGGGCTACAATGAGCAGTTCTTC
TRBV29-1,TRBJ2-3,few,.,CSVYPITTQYF,TGCAGCGTCTACCCCATTACAACGCAGTATTTT
TRBV7-7,TRBJ2-5,.,.,CASSAGHQETQYF,TGTGCTAGCAGCGCGGGACACCAAGAGACCCAGTACTTC
TRBV3-1,TRBJ1-3,few,TRBD1,CASSRWTGGNTIYF,TGTGCCAGCAGCCGATGGACAGGGGGAAACACCATATATTTT
TRBV7-9,TRBJ1-3,many,TRBD1,CASSRGTGARRGNTIYF,TGTGCCAGCAGCCGAGGGACAGGGGCGCGGAGAGGAAACACCATATATTTT
TRBV6-1,TRBJ1-6,.,.,CASSERGRGIHF,TGTGCCAGCAGTGAACGGGGACGGGGGATCCACTTT
TRBV2,TRBJ1-1,few,TRBD1,CATRWGTGGETEAFF,TGTGCCACCCGATGGGGGACAGGGGGCGAAACTGAAGCTTTCTTT
TRBV4-3,TRBJ1-5,few,.,CASSQDSQGGQPQHF,TGCGCCAGCAGCCAAGATTCACAGGGTGGCCAGCCCCAGCATTTT
TRBV6-6,TRBJ2-4,.,.,CASSYGQSLAKNIQYF,TGTGCCAGCAGTTACGGACAGTCTCTAGCCAAAAACATTCAGTACTTC
TRBV29-1,TRBJ1-4,many,.,CSVEEGANEKLFF,TGCAGCGTTGAGGAGGGGGCTAATGAAAAACTGTTTTTT
TRBV28,TRBJ2-1,.,.,CASRGVTLKQFF,TGTGCCAGCAGGGGAGTGACCCTGAAGCAGTTCTTC
TRBV7-2,TRBJ2-5,.,.,CASSYGTPPQETQYF,TGTGCCAGCAGCTACGGGACACCACCCCAAGAGACCCAGTACTTC
TRBV5-1,TRBJ2-5,.,.,CASRSGTQQETQYF,TGCGCCAGCAGATCCGGGACGCAACAAGAGACCCAGTACTTC
TRBV20-1,TRBJ1-6,few,TRBD1,CTTSREGATESSPLHF,TGCACCACTTCTAGAGAGGGGGCAACGGAGAGTTCACCCCTCCACTTT
TRBV6-5,TRBJ1-6,many,.,CASRLNRSPLHF,TGTGCCAGCAGACTGAATCGGTCACCCCTCCACTTT
TRBV4-3,TRBJ1-4,few,.,CASSQSSGRLEKLFF,TGCGCCAGCAGCCAATCTTCGGGGAGGTTGGAAAAACTGTTTTTT
TRBV7-9,TRBJ1-1,.,.,CASSFPRKGGGTEAFF,TGTGCCAGCAGCTTCCCTCGTAAGGGAGGCGGCACTGAAGCTTTCTTT
TRBV20-1,TRBJ2-1,.,TRBD2,CSLAQAGTSGATTYNEQFF,TGCAGTCTCGCACAAGCCGGGACTAGCGGGGCGACCACCTACAATGAGCAGTTCTTC
TRBV20-1,TRBJ2-1,few,TRBD2,CSASWRGNLNEQFF,TGCAGTGCTAGCTGGCGGGGGAACCTCAATGAGCAGTTCTTC
TRBV2,TRBJ2-1,many,TRBD2,CASSRPGLAVDQFF,TGTGCCAGCAGCCGGCCGGGACTAGCCGTCGATCAGTTCTTC
TRBV6-4,TRBJ2-2,few,TRBD1,CASRATGGTGELFF,TGTGCCAGCAGAGCGACAGGGGGCACCGGGGAGCTGTTTTTT
TRBV20-1,TRBJ2-3,.,.,CSARDPTLVRKQYF,TGCAGTGCTAGAGATCCGACTCTAGTGAGGAAGCAGTATTTT